A single sample gave rise to the 20 T cell receptor beta chains below, sequenced in a study of T cell responses to AZD1222 COVID-19 vaccine. The assay was immunoSEQ multiplex PCR, and TCRdb's table has in-frame clones only and misses some. The data show 120,000 or so clones, roughly 90% seen once. The specimen was peripheral blood, collected 28 days after the second AZD1222 dose. The receptors originated from an adult who received the AZD1222 COVID-19 vaccine.

V gene TRBV6-5 combines with J gene TRBJ2-4; tentatively, D is TRBD1 or TRBD2 (6 bases each). The germline V gene has CDR1 MNHEY and CDR2 SVGAGI. This CDR3 has 15 residues. V lost 6 bases and J 1 base, leaving 13 bases between the germline ends. The CDR3 nucleotides read TGTGCCAGCAGGTTTGGAGGGGGGGCCAAAAACATTCAGTACTTC. Its translation: CASRFGGGAKNIQYF.

The chain couples TRBV7-6 to TRBJ2-7; D possibly uses TRBD1 or TRBD2 (6 bases each). V was clipped by 0 bases and J by 4 bases, with 13 bases between them. The CDR3 contains 15 residues. Germline V CDR1 and CDR2: SGHVS, FNYEAQ. Written as DNA, the CDR3 is TGTGCCAGCAGCTTAGCGTCCGGGGGCGGGTACGAGCAGTACTTC. As protein: CASSLASGGGYEQYF.

The J gene is TRBJ2-7, the V gene TRBV5-1; D is perhaps TRBD1 (6 bases). Deletions cut 4 bases from V and 2 bases from J, with 10 bases between. Germline V gene lookup returns CDR1 SGHRS and CDR2 YFSETQ. The CDR3 is made up of 13 amino acids. The CDR3 region is CASSADSPYEQYF. Written as DNA, the CDR3 is TGCGCCAGCAGCGCGGACAGCCCCTACGAGCAGTACTTC.

The rearrangement uses TRBV5-8 and TRBJ2-3; D is unclear. CDR1 SGHTS and CDR2 YDEGEE come from the germline V gene. With 4 bases removed from V and 4 bases from J, the gap between germline ends came to 13 bases. This CDR3 is 14 amino acids long. The CDR3, as DNA: TGTGCCAGCAGCCGCACACGGTTGGCAGATACGCAGTATTTT. Its translation: CASSRTRLADTQYF.

The chain employs TRBV3-1 (or the pseudogene TRBV3-2) and TRBJ1-3, with TRBD1 matching over 11 bases. V was clipped by 7 bases and J by 5 bases; unmatched bases: 10. The CDR3 sequence is 16 residues long. Germline loops: CDR1 LGHDT, CDR2 YNNKEL (reference sequence). The CDR3 is CASTARGTGGRNTIYF. The CDR3, as DNA: TGTGCCAGCACCGCGAGGGGGACAGGGGGACGAAACACCATATATTTT.

The chain carries TRBV28 and TRBJ1-5; D might be TRBD1 (6 bases). The V end lost 2 bases, the J end lost 2 bases, and 13 bases lay between the germline ends. This CDR3 is built from 16 residues. Germline-derived CDR1 and CDR2 are MDHEN and SYDVKM. CDR3 loop: CASSLRGIIGNQPQHF. CDR3 nucleotide sequence: TGTGCCAGCAGTTTAAGGGGGATTATTGGCAATCAGCCCCAGCATTTT.

The chain couples TRBV19 to TRBJ1-1; D is undetermined. The CDR3 extends over 16 amino acids. Germline V gene sequence: CDR1 LNHDA, CDR2 SQIVND (reference sequence). Trimming left V 0 bases short and J 1 base short, with 12 bases between. The CDR3 DNA reads TGTGCCAGTAGTATAGATCCATTCATGGGGAACACTGAAGCTTTCTTT. This gives the protein CASSIDPFMGNTEAFF. The whole variable domain, filled in from reference TRBV19 and TRBJ1-1, reads DGGITQSPKYLFRKEGQNVTLSCEQNLNHDAMYWYRQDPGQGLRLIYYSQIVNDFQKGDIAEGYSVSREKKESFPLTVTSAQKNPTAFYLCASSIDPFMGNTEAFFGQGTRLTVV.

CDR3 coding DNA: TGCGCCAGCAGCCAACTATGGCCGGGAGGTGAAAAACTGTTTTTT. This sequence encodes CASSQLWPGGEKLFF. The genes are TRBV4-3 and TRBJ1-4, with D unresolved. Germline V gene data show CDR1 as LGHNA and CDR2 as YSLEER. Trimming shortened V by 2 bases and J by 7 bases, and 14 bases separated the two germline ends. This CDR3 is 15 amino acids long.

The rearrangement links TRBV12-3 or TRBV12-4 to TRBJ2-3, with D unresolved. Between the trimmed V and J ends, which lost 6 bases and 8 bases, there was a span of 12 bases. The length of the CDR3 is 12 residues. Here the CDR3 DNA reads TGTGCCAGCAGCCCCCAGTCTGCTACGCAGTATTTT. Protein sequence: CASSPQSATQYF.

The V gene is TRBV27, the J gene TRBJ1-5, with TRBD1 matching over 7 bases. The junction had 3 bases not matched to a gene; V was cut back by 2 bases and J by 5 bases. This CDR3 region has 14 residues. Germline V gives CDR1 MNHEY, CDR2 SMNVEV (reference sequence). The CDR3 bases are TGTGCCAGCAGTTTAAGGCAGGGGGATCAGCCCCAGCATTTT. This codes for CASSLRQGDQPQHF.

The CDR3 region is CASSWTGVGGGYEQYF. For the CDR3, the DNA is TGTGCCAGCAGCTGGACAGGGGTGGGCGGCGGCTACGAGCAGTACTTC. The chain has TRBV5-6 and TRBJ2-7; 9 bases match TRBD1. CDR3 size: 16 residues. Per germline, CDR1 SGHDT and CDR2 YYEEEE. Trimming at V came to 3 bases and at J to 3 bases, leaving 10 bases not matched to a gene.

The chain combines TRBV5-1 with TRBJ2-1, with no clear D. V gave up 4 bases and J gave up 0 bases, with 14 bases separating them. This CDR3 has 16 residues. The germline V gene has CDR1 SGHRS and CDR2 YFSETQ. CDR3 residues: CASSRRTASSYNEQFF. DNA of the CDR3: TGCGCCAGCAGCCGTCGGACGGCAAGCTCCTACAATGAGCAGTTCTTC.

V gene TRBV5-6 combines with J gene TRBJ2-1; no clear D gene. Between the trimmed V and J ends, which lost 5 bases and 0 bases, there was a span of 12 bases. CDR1 is SGHDT, CDR2 YYEEEE, per germline. The length of the CDR3 is 15 residues. The CDR3 loop reads CASSPDTSSYNEQFF. CDR3 coding DNA: TGTGCCAGCAGTCCCGACACGAGCTCCTACAATGAGCAGTTCTTC. The full variable domain, in which reference TRBV5-6 and TRBJ2-1 provide the parts outside the CDR3, is DAGVTQSPTHLIKTRGQQVTLRCSPKSGHDTVSWYQQALGQGPQFIFQYYEEEERQRGNFPDRFSGHQFPNYSSELNVNALLLGDSALYLCASSPDTSSYNEQFFGPGTRLTVL.

The chain recombines TRBV5-5 with TRBJ1-2; D gene uncertain. CDR1 SGHKS and CDR2 YYEKEE come from the germline V gene (reference sequence). This CDR3 has 13 amino acids. Trimming stripped 4 bases from V and 5 bases from J, with 12 bases between. CDR3: CASSPAAGYGYTF. CDR3 nucleotide sequence: TGTGCCAGCAGCCCGGCCGCGGGGTATGGCTACACCTTC.

The chain has TRBV7-9 and TRBJ1-1; no definite D call. Trimming removed 1 base at V and 6 bases at J, with 15 bases between. The CDR3 is 15 residues long. Germline-derived CDR1 and CDR2 are SEHNR and FQNEAQ (reference sequence). The CDR3 bases are TGTGCCAGCAGCTTAGTAGCAGGTGGGAGGGCTGAAGCTTTCTTT. Translation: CASSLVAGGRAEAFF. The complete variable domain, with remaining parts taken from reference TRBV7-9 and TRBJ1-1, reads DTGVSQNPRHKITKRGQNVTFRCDPISEHNRLYWYRQTLGQGPEFLTYFQNEAQLEKSRLLSDRFSAERPKGSFSTLEIQRTEQGDSAMYLCASSLVAGGRAEAFFGQGTRLTVV.

This clone has a single count. The chain employs TRBV4-1 and TRBJ2-1; the D gene is possibly TRBD2 (6 bases). The CDR3 spans 17 residues. Per germline, CDR1 MGHRA and CDR2 YSYEKL. V gave up 0 bases and J gave up 1 base, with 13 bases separating them. For the CDR3, the DNA is TGCGCCAGCAGCCAAGAACATAGCGGAATTTCCTACAATGAGCAGTTCTTC. It encodes CASSQEHSGISYNEQFF.

The chain's CDR3 is CARSGPPGSSYNSPLHF. CDR3 in DNA: TGTGCCAGAAGCGGACCCCCGGGGAGCTCCTATAATTCACCCCTCCACTTT. This chain uses TRBV5-3 with TRBJ1-6; no definite D call. TRBV5-3 is marked as an open reading frame, function uncertain. CDR3 length: 17 residues. Trimming removed 4 bases from V and 0 bases from J, with 14 bases in between.

The chain joins TRBV19 to TRBJ1-4; D is unresolved. Trimming removed 7 bases at V and 12 bases at J, with 24 bases between. The CDR3 contains 15 residues. The V gene's germline CDR1 is LNHDA and CDR2 SQIVND (reference sequence). The CDR3 protein is CASNYGLVAGEQLFF. CDR3 bases: TGTGCCAGTAATTACGGGTTGGTGGCAGGAGAGCAACTGTTTTTT.

The chain links TRBV12-5 to TRBJ1-4; D ambiguous. Germline V CDR1 and CDR2: LGHNT, FRNRAP. This CDR3 spans 16 amino acids. The V gene lost 4 bases and the J gene lost 3 bases, with 15 bases spanning the gap. CDR3 region: CASGSTREGPNEKLFF. Here the CDR3 DNA reads TGTGCTAGTGGTTCTACCCGGGAGGGTCCTAATGAAAAACTGTTTTTT.

The chain combines TRBV7-2 with TRBJ2-1; D is uncertain. This CDR3 contains 11 residues. With 0 bases removed from V and 7 bases from J, the gap between germline ends came to 1 base. Germline V gene lookup returns CDR1 SGHTA and CDR2 FQGNSA. The CDR3 DNA reads TGTGCCAGCAGCTTAGCGAATGAGCAGTTCTTC. Amino acids: CASSLANEQFF.